This T cell receptor (beta chain) was documented in a study of T cells in Graves' hyperthyroidism and ophthalmopathy. Study context: It was at initial diagnosis, before any treatment, that peripheral blood was collected.

CDR3 length: 14 amino acids. The V gene's germline CDR1 is SGHRS and CDR2 YFSETQ. Trimming removed 2 bases at V and 7 bases at J, with 12 bases between. RNA transcripts served as the template for amplifying TCR beta CDR3 regions. A first-round RT-PCR of the TCR CDR3 used the HTBI primer set. One entry per CDR3 protein results from TCRdb running MiXCR on the multiplex PCR reads. Of 500,000 to 750,000 distinct CDR3 sequences in the sample, 11% to 15% were seen once. Each person with ophthalmopathy scored at least 3 on the Clinical Activity Score, reached NOSPECS grade 4 or higher, and had been ill under 3 months.

The chain is built from TRBV5-1 and TRBJ1-4, with a tentative D call TRBD1 (5 bases). This receptor was taken from a woman between 18 and 29 years old with Graves' ophthalmopathy. Sequencing was carried out using blood. The CDR3 reads CASSFRGGGEKLFF. In DNA form, the CDR3 reads TGCGCCAGCAGCTTTAGGGGAGGTGGTGAAAAACTGTTTTTT.